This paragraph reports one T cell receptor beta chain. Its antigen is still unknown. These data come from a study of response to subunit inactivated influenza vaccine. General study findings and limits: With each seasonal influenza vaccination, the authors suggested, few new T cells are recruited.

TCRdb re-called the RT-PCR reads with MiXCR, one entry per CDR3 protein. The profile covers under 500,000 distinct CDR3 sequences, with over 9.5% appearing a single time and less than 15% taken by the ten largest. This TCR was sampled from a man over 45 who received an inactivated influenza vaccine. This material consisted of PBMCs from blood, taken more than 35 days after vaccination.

CDR3 DNA sequence: TGCGCCAGCAGCTCGCGGGGAGCCACAGATACGCAGTATTTT. It specifies CASSSRGATDTQYF. This chain joins TRBV5-1 and TRBJ2-3; maybe TRBD2 (6 bases). Germline assignment: CDR1 SGHRS and CDR2 YFSETQ. The V end lost 3 bases, the J end lost 2 bases, and 10 bases lay between the germline ends. The CDR3 extends over 14 amino acids.